This TCR beta chain was sequenced in a study of T cells expressing NK-cell markers. Study details: The TCR beta repertoires were obtained from sorted CD3+CD56+NKG2C+, CD3+CD56+NKG2C- and CD3+CD56-NKG2C+ T cells. HCMV seropositivity marked most of the eight sequenced donors; one was seronegative.

Study conclusions and caveats: Among a handful of donors, these clonotypes also ranked first in the CD3+CD56-NKG2C+ fraction. A range of about 1.0-8% of CD8+ T cells consisted of dominant NKG2C+ clonotypes in more than five donors.

Remarks on this clonotype: Antigen specificity is unknown.

TCRdb reanalyzed the 5' RACE reads, giving one entry per CDR3 protein sequence and no DNA. This sample contains some 280,000 distinct CDR3 sequences. The CDR3 totals 17 residues. Germline assignment: CDR1 LNHDA and CDR2 SQIVND (reference sequence). The specimen was blood T cells: a sorted CD56 or NKG2C T cell subset, CD4+ or CD8+ T cells, or bulk PBMC T cells (not recorded which). The receptor's source is a man between 18 and 35 years old in good health. This chain uses TRBV19 with TRBJ2-2; TCRdb reports TRBD2, a call that lacks DNA to check it against. This CDR3 is CASSSLAGGANTGELFF. Supplemented by reference TRBV19 and TRBJ2-2, the full variable domain reads DGGITQSPKYLFRKEGQNVTLSCEQNLNHDAMYWYRQDPGQGLRLIYYSQIVNDFQKGDIAEGYSVSREKKESFPLTVTSAQKNPTAFYLCASSSLAGGANTGELFFGEGSRLTVL.